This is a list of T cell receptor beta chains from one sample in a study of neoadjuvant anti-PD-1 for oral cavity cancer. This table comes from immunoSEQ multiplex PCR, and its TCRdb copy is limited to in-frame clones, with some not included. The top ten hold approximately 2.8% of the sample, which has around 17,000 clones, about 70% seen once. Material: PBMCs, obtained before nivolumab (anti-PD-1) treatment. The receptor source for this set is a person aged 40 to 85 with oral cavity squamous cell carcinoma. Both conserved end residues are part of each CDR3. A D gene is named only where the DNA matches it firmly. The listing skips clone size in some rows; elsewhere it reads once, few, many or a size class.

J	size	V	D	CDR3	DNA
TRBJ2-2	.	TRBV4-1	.	CASSLGQVNTGELFF	TGCGCCAGCAGCCTGGGACAAGTGAACACCGGGGAGCTGTTTTTT
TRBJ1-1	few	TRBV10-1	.	CASAAAPLTEAFF	TGCGCCAGCGCGGCAGCCCCCCTGACTGAAGCTTTCTTT
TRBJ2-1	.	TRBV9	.	CASSVGEIIHEEQFF	TGTGCCAGCAGCGTAGGGGAGATTATACATGAAGAGCAGTTCTTC
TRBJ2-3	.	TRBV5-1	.	CASSLDGDTQYF	TGCGCCAGCAGCTTGGATGGAGATACGCAGTATTTT
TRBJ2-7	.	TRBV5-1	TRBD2	CASSTGTSDRSYEQYF	TGCGCCAGCAGCACTGGGACTAGCGACCGGTCCTACGAGCAGTACTTC
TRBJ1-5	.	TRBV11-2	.	CASRKGGSNQPQHF	TGTGCCAGCAGAAAGGGGGGATCCAATCAGCCCCAGCATTTT
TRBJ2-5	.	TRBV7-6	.	CASSPNQGGVETQYF	TGTGCCAGCAGCCCAAACCAGGGGGGCGTAGAGACCCAGTACTTC
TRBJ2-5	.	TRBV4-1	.	CASSQASLSNWGETQYF	TGCGCCAGCAGCCAAGCCTCCCTCTCGAACTGGGGAGAGACCCAGTACTTC
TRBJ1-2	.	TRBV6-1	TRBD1	CASSGTGTGINYGYTF	TGTGCCAGCAGTGGTACCGGGACAGGAATTAACTATGGCTACACCTTC
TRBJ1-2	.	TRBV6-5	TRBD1	CASSFLRTGGGYGYTF	TGTGCCAGCAGTTTCCTGCGTACAGGGGGCGGCTATGGCTACACCTTC
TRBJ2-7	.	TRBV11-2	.	CASSLAKWGESSYEQYF	TGTGCCAGCAGCTTAGCAAAATGGGGTGAGTCGTCCTACGAGCAGTACTTC
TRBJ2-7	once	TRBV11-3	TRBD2	CASSSGTSGRGSYEQYF	TGTGCCAGCAGCTCAGGGACTAGCGGGAGAGGTTCCTACGAGCAGTACTTC
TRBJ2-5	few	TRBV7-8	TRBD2	CASSLLAGGGGETQYF	TGTGCCAGCAGCTTACTAGCGGGAGGGGGCGGAGAGACCCAGTACTTC
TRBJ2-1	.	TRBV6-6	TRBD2	CASSYESGRAHNEQFF	TGTGCCAGCAGTTACGAGTCCGGGAGGGCCCACAATGAGCAGTTCTTC